A selection of T cell receptor beta chains follows, all from one sample in a study of T cells in Graves' hyperthyroidism and ophthalmopathy. MiXCR was run by TCRdb on the multiplex PCR reads, yielding one entry per CDR3 protein. The sample has about 700,000 distinct CDR3 sequences, 12% to 15% seen once. Sequencing input: blood. These receptors were obtained from a woman between 18 and 30 years old with Graves' hyperthyroidism. Each CDR3 is given with its conserved first and last residue. The D gene is left open where the match is weak. Size is omitted from some rows. Given values are once, few, many or a class for expanded clones.

CDR3nt: TGTGCCAGCAGCTTGGGGCAGGGCCCCTTCTATGGCTACACCTTC
CDR3aa: CASSLGQGPFYGYTF
abundance: few
len: 15
j_gene: TRBJ1-2
v_gene: TRBV5-8
d_gene: .

CDR3nt: TGTGCCAGCACAGAGGGGGGTGACGGCTTTGGTGGCTACACCTTC
CDR3aa: CASTEGGDGFGGYTF
abundance: many
len: 15
j_gene: TRBJ1-2
v_gene: TRBV6-1
d_gene: .

CDR3nt: TGTGCCAGCACCAACACCGGGGAGCTGTTTTTT
CDR3aa: CASTNTGELFF
abundance: many
len: 11
j_gene: TRBJ2-2
v_gene: TRBV5-1
d_gene: .

CDR3nt: TGTGCCACCAGCAGAGTGGAAGGGGAGCAGTTCTTC
CDR3aa: CATSRVEGEQFF
abundance: few
len: 12
j_gene: TRBJ2-1
v_gene: TRBV15
d_gene: .

CDR3nt: TGCGCCAGCGGGGTCGACCTAGCGAACACTGAAGCTTTCTTT
CDR3aa: CASGVDLANTEAFF
abundance: .
len: 14
j_gene: TRBJ1-1
v_gene: TRBV5-1
d_gene: .

CDR3nt: TGCAGTGCTAGAGAACGGGACAGAGACACTGAAGCTTTCTTT
CDR3aa: CSARERDRDTEAFF
abundance: few
len: 14
j_gene: TRBJ1-1
v_gene: TRBV20-1
d_gene: TRBD1

CDR3nt: TGTGCCAGCAGCTTAGCCAGGGGGGGGACCTTAGCCAAAAACATTCAGTACTTC
CDR3aa: CASSLARGGTLAKNIQYF
abundance: many
len: 18
j_gene: TRBJ2-4
v_gene: TRBV7-2
d_gene: .

CDR3nt: TGTGCCAGCAGCGGCAGGGCGTTTAACACTGAAGCTTTCTTT
CDR3aa: CASSGRAFNTEAFF
abundance: many
len: 14
j_gene: TRBJ1-1
v_gene: TRBV13
d_gene: .

CDR3nt: TGTGCCAGCAGCGGCTCTAGCGGGAGGGCCCTCGGTGAGCAGTTCTTC
CDR3aa: CASSGSSGRALGEQFF
abundance: few
len: 16
j_gene: TRBJ2-1
v_gene: TRBV9
d_gene: TRBD2

CDR3nt: TGTGCCAGCAGTCGTGGACAGGGGGCGCATGGCTACACCTTC
CDR3aa: CASSRGQGAHGYTF
abundance: once
len: 14
j_gene: TRBJ1-2
v_gene: TRBV7-2
d_gene: TRBD1

CDR3nt: TGTGCCAGCAGTTTCCAGGGTGGGAACTATGGCTACACCTTC
CDR3aa: CASSFQGGNYGYTF
abundance: many
len: 14
j_gene: TRBJ1-2
v_gene: TRBV27
d_gene: .

CDR3nt: TGTGCCAGCAGCCAAGGGGGCCGAGCCAGATACAATGAGCAGTTCTTC
CDR3aa: CASSQGGRARYNEQFF
abundance: many
len: 16
j_gene: TRBJ2-1
v_gene: TRBV3-1
d_gene: .

CDR3nt: TGTGCCAGCGCGGGGGGAGCCACTGAAGCTTTCTTT
CDR3aa: CASAGGATEAFF
abundance: many
len: 12
j_gene: TRBJ1-1
v_gene: TRBV7-9
d_gene: .

CDR3nt: TGTGCCAGCAGCTTGGATAGGGACACAGATACGCAGTATTTT
CDR3aa: CASSLDRDTDTQYF
abundance: many
len: 14
j_gene: TRBJ2-3
v_gene: TRBV5-4
d_gene: .

CDR3nt: TGTGCCAGCAGTTCCCCCGGGACTAGCGGATCCTGGGCAGATACGCAGTATTTT
CDR3aa: CASSSPGTSGSWADTQYF
abundance: many
len: 18
j_gene: TRBJ2-3
v_gene: TRBV12-3/TRBV12-4
d_gene: TRBD2

CDR3nt: TGTGCCAGCAGCTTCCCTAGCGGGAGGGTGGCAGAGACCCAGTACTTC
CDR3aa: CASSFPSGRVAETQYF
abundance: .
len: 16
j_gene: TRBJ2-5
v_gene: TRBV7-9
d_gene: TRBD2

CDR3nt: TGTGCCAGCAGCTTAGTGGGGACTAGCGGGCACTTATCGGATACGCAGTATTTT
CDR3aa: CASSLVGTSGHLSDTQYF
abundance: many
len: 18
j_gene: TRBJ2-3
v_gene: TRBV13
d_gene: TRBD2

CDR3nt: TGTGCCAGCAGTGAAAGGATCTCTGGGGCCAACGTCCTGACTTTC
CDR3aa: CASSERISGANVLTF
abundance: many
len: 15
j_gene: TRBJ2-6
v_gene: TRBV2
d_gene: .

CDR3nt: TGTGCCACCAGCAGAGCTCTTGGAGTTGAGCAGTTCTTC
CDR3aa: CATSRALGVEQFF
abundance: few
len: 13
j_gene: TRBJ2-1
v_gene: TRBV15
d_gene: .

CDR3nt: TGTGCCAGCAGTTCCGGGACTAGCGGGAGCGGGACCTACAATGAGCAGTTCTTC
CDR3aa: CASSSGTSGSGTYNEQFF
abundance: many
len: 18
j_gene: TRBJ2-1
v_gene: TRBV12-3/TRBV12-4
d_gene: TRBD2

CDR3nt: TGTGCCAGCAGTTTATCGGGGGGCTTGGAAGCTTTCTTT
CDR3aa: CASSLSGGLEAFF
abundance: .
len: 13
j_gene: TRBJ1-1
v_gene: TRBV27
d_gene: .

CDR3nt: TGCAGCTCATCACCGGGAGGGACCGATGAGCAGTTCTTC
CDR3aa: CSSSPGGTDEQFF
abundance: .
len: 13
j_gene: TRBJ2-1
v_gene: TRBV29-1
d_gene: TRBD2

CDR3nt: TGTGCCAGCAGTTTAGGGGGGGAAGGTAGAGCTTTCTTT
CDR3aa: CASSLGGEGRAFF
abundance: .
len: 13
j_gene: TRBJ1-1
v_gene: TRBV28
d_gene: .

CDR3nt: TGTGCCTGGAGGAGAGCTGGACAGGGGGTCGTCAATAATTCACCCCTCCACTTT
CDR3aa: CAWRRAGQGVVNNSPLHF
abundance: .
len: 18
j_gene: TRBJ1-6
v_gene: TRBV30
d_gene: TRBD1

CDR3nt: TGTGCCTGGGGCCATCCTTTGGAGACCCAGTACTTC
CDR3aa: CAWGHPLETQYF
abundance: many
len: 12
j_gene: TRBJ2-5
v_gene: TRBV30
d_gene: .

CDR3nt: TGTGCCAGCAGTTCCCTAGCGGGTGTGAGGGATACGCAGTATTTT
CDR3aa: CASSSLAGVRDTQYF
abundance: .
len: 15
j_gene: TRBJ2-3
v_gene: TRBV27
d_gene: TRBD2

CDR3nt: TGCAGTGCCTTGAGCGGATCGAACACCGGGGAGCTGTTTTTT
CDR3aa: CSALSGSNTGELFF
abundance: many
len: 14
j_gene: TRBJ2-2
v_gene: TRBV20-1
d_gene: .

CDR3nt: TGTGCCAGCTCACCAATTGGGACTAGCGGGGCCGCGAACACCGGGGAGCTGTTTTTT
CDR3aa: CASSPIGTSGAANTGELFF
abundance: few
len: 19
j_gene: TRBJ2-2
v_gene: TRBV18
d_gene: TRBD2

CDR3nt: TGTGCCAGCAGCTTAGGGTGGGGGGGGGAAAACATTCAGTACTTC
CDR3aa: CASSLGWGGENIQYF
abundance: .
len: 15
j_gene: TRBJ2-4
v_gene: TRBV7-2
d_gene: TRBD2

CDR3nt: TGTGCCATCAGTGAGTTGGGACAGGGGAGAGGAGAGCAGTACTTC
CDR3aa: CAISELGQGRGEQYF
abundance: .
len: 15
j_gene: TRBJ2-7
v_gene: TRBV10-3
d_gene: TRBD1

CDR3nt: TGTGCCTGGAGTGCTGCGACAGGGGCGATATCTGGAAACACCATATATTTT
CDR3aa: CAWSAATGAISGNTIYF
abundance: many
len: 17
j_gene: TRBJ1-3
v_gene: TRBV30
d_gene: TRBD1

CDR3nt: TGTGCCAGCAGCTTAGTCGGCTCAGGGATGAACACTGAAGCTTTCTTT
CDR3aa: CASSLVGSGMNTEAFF
abundance: .
len: 16
j_gene: TRBJ1-1
v_gene: TRBV7-9
d_gene: .

CDR3nt: TGCAGTGCTAGAAGTGCCGACGCGAACACCGGGGAGCTGTTTTTT
CDR3aa: CSARSADANTGELFF
abundance: few
len: 15
j_gene: TRBJ2-2
v_gene: TRBV20-1
d_gene: .

CDR3nt: TGTGCCTGGAGTGGAATAGCGGGGCGCTCCTACAATGAGCAGTTCTTC
CDR3aa: CAWSGIAGRSYNEQFF
abundance: many
len: 16
j_gene: TRBJ2-1
v_gene: TRBV30
d_gene: TRBD2

CDR3nt: TGTGCCAGCAGCTTCGGTTTAGCGGGTTTATCCACCGGGGAGCTGTTTTTT
CDR3aa: CASSFGLAGLSTGELFF
abundance: .
len: 17
j_gene: TRBJ2-2
v_gene: TRBV7-9
d_gene: TRBD2

CDR3nt: TGCGCCAGCAGCCAAGTTTTGGGTTCCTACGAGCAGTACTTC
CDR3aa: CASSQVLGSYEQYF
abundance: few
len: 14
j_gene: TRBJ2-7
v_gene: TRBV4-1
d_gene: .

CDR3nt: TGTGCCAGCAGCCCAATACTAGCGGGAATAAATGAGCAGTTCTTC
CDR3aa: CASSPILAGINEQFF
abundance: .
len: 15
j_gene: TRBJ2-1
v_gene: TRBV3-1
d_gene: TRBD2

CDR3nt: TGTGCCAGCAGCTTAAGGGCGGTGAGGATAAATCAGCCCCAGCATTTT
CDR3aa: CASSLRAVRINQPQHF
abundance: few
len: 16
j_gene: TRBJ1-5
v_gene: TRBV7-2
d_gene: .

CDR3nt: TGCGCCAGCAGCCCCCTAAGGTCCCTGGGGACCCAGTACTTC
CDR3aa: CASSPLRSLGTQYF
abundance: many
len: 14
j_gene: TRBJ2-5
v_gene: TRBV10-1
d_gene: .

CDR3nt: TGTGCCAGCAGTATGGGTAATTCACCCCTCCACTTT
CDR3aa: CASSMGNSPLHF
abundance: many
len: 12
j_gene: TRBJ1-6
v_gene: TRBV28
d_gene: .

CDR3nt: TGTGCCAGTAGTATCTGGGGGAAGACTGAAGCTTTCTTT
CDR3aa: CASSIWGKTEAFF
abundance: few
len: 13
j_gene: TRBJ1-1
v_gene: TRBV19
d_gene: .